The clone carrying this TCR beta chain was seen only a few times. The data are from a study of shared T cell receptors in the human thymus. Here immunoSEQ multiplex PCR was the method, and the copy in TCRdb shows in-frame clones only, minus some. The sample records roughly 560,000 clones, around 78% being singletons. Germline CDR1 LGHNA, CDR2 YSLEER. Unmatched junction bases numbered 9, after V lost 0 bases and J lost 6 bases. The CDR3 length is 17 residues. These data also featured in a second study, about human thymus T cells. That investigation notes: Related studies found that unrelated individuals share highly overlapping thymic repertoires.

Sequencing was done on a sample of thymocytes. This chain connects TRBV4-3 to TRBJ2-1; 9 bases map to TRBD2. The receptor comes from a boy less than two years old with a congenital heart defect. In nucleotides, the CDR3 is TGCGCCAGCAGCCAAGATTCCCGGACTAGCGCATGCAATGAGCAGTTCTTC. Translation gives CASSQDSRTSACNEQFF.